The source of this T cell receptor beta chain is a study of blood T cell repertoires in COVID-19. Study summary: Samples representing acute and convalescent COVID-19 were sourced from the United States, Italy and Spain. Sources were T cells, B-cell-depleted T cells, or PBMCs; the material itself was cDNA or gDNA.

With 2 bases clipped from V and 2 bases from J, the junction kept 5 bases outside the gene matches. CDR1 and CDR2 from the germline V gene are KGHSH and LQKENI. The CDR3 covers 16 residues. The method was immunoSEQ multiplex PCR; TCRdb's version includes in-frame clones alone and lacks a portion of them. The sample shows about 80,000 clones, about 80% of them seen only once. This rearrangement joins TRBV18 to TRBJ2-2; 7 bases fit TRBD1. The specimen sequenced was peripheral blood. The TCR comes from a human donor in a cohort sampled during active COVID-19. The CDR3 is CASSPRDSRNTGELFF. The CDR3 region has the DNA TGTGCCAGCTCACCAAGGGACAGTAGAAACACCGGGGAGCTGTTTTTT.